The 27 T cell receptor beta chains given below trace back to one sample, sequenced in a study of blood T cell repertoires in COVID-19. This table comes from immunoSEQ multiplex PCR, and its TCRdb copy is limited to in-frame clones, with some not included. The sample lists fewer than 150,000 clones, about four fifths occurring once. Sequencing used peripheral blood. The receptors shown here come from a human donor in a cohort sampled during active COVID-19.

The chain combines TRBV14 with TRBJ1-6; no firm D call. This CDR3 spans 15 amino acids. The germline V gene has CDR1 SGHDN and CDR2 FVKESK. The ends were cut back, 0 bases at V and 5 bases at J, with 8 bases in the middle. The CDR3 nucleotides are TGTGCCAGCAGCCAAGATGTACGGGATAATTCACCCCTCCACTTT. The encoded protein is CASSQDVRDNSPLHF. Supplemented by reference TRBV14 and TRBJ1-6, the full variable domain reads EAGVTQFPSHSVIEKGQTVTLRCDPISGHDNLYWYRRVMGKEIKFLLHFVKESKQDESGMPNNRFLAERTGGTYSTLKVQPAELEDSGVYFCASSQDVRDNSPLHFGNGTRLTVT.

The chain recombines TRBV4-3 with TRBJ1-4; 10 positions agree with TRBD1. CDR1 and CDR2 from the germline V gene are LGHNA and YSLEER. With V trimmed by 0 bases and J by 8 bases, 6 bases remained unmatched. The CDR3 length is 16 residues. Here the CDR3 reads CASSQDRQGAQEKLFF. CDR3 in DNA: TGCGCCAGCAGCCAAGATCGACAGGGGGCCCAGGAAAAACTGTTTTTT.

V and J are TRBV4-1 and TRBJ1-2, with TRBD1 as a possible D gene (6 bases). The CDR3 runs to 15 residues. Germline V gene lookup returns CDR1 MGHRA and CDR2 YSYEKL. V was shortened by 4 bases and J by 6 bases, with 18 bases between the two germline ends. Here the CDR3 DNA reads TGCGCCAGCAGCCTACTTCGTACAGGGTTGGATGGCTACACCTTC. Its translation: CASSLLRTGLDGYTF.

The chain uses TRBV6-6 and TRBJ2-1; D is perhaps TRBD1 (6 bases). The CDR3 is made up of 14 amino acids. The V gene's germline CDR1 is MNHNY and CDR2 SVGAGI (reference sequence). V was clipped by 5 bases and J by 4 bases, with 12 bases between them. DNA for the CDR3: TGTGCCAGCAGTCTCGGGACACCTTACAATGAGCAGTTCTTC. This codes for CASSLGTPYNEQFF.

The chain employs TRBV5-6 and TRBJ1-4; 7 bases line up with TRBD1. The V and J ends lost 4 bases and 0 bases, in that order; junction bases with no gene match: 9. The length of the CDR3 is 17 residues. Germline loops: CDR1 SGHDT, CDR2 YYEEEE. The DNA of the CDR3 is TGTGCCAGCAGCCCCTACCAGGGGGTCCCAACTAATGAAAAACTGTTTTTT. Residues: CASSPYQGVPTNEKLFF.

The chain recombines TRBV3-1 (or the pseudogene TRBV3-2) with TRBJ1-1, with D possibly matching TRBD1 (6 bases). V gave up 0 bases and J gave up 0 bases, with 14 bases separating them. The CDR3 loop spans 17 amino acids. Germline loops: CDR1 LGHDT, CDR2 YNNKEL (reference sequence). The CDR3, as DNA: TGTGCCAGCAGCCAAGAGGATCGAGGGGGAGTGAACACTGAAGCTTTCTTT. Its translation: CASSQEDRGGVNTEAFF.

The rearrangement joins TRBV5-1 to TRBJ2-2; 8 bases match TRBD1. Germline V gene data show CDR1 as SGHRS and CDR2 as YFSETQ. V trimming: 1 base; J trimming: 7 bases; junction bases outside the gene matches: 6. This CDR3 spans 15 amino acids. CDR3 sequence: CASSLRSGGIGELFF. CDR3 DNA: TGCGCCAGCAGCTTGAGGTCAGGGGGCATCGGGGAGCTGTTTTTT. Variable domain in full (rest from reference TRBV5-1 and TRBJ2-2): KAGVTQTPRYLIKTRGQQVTLSCSPISGHRSVSWYQQTPGQGLQFLFEYFSETQRNKGNFPGRFSGRQFSNSRSEMNVSTLELGDSALYLCASSLRSGGIGELFFGEGSRLTVL.

This chain connects TRBV7-8 to TRBJ1-1, with a tentative D call TRBD1 (5 bases). The CDR3 consists of 16 residues. V was trimmed by 7 bases and J by 1 base, leaving 19 bases between them. In germline, CDR1 is SGHVS, CDR2 FQNEAQ. DNA for the CDR3: TGTGCCAGCAAAGACCCTCAGGGAAGGGGGAACACTGAAGCTTTCTTT. Amino acids: CASKDPQGRGNTEAFF. Full variable domain (rest looked up from reference TRBV7-8 and TRBJ1-1): GAGVSQSPRYKVAKRGQDVALRCDPISGHVSLFWYQQALGQGPEFLTYFQNEAQLDKSGLPSDRFFAERPEGSVSTLKIQRTQQEDSAVYLCASKDPQGRGNTEAFFGQGTRLTVV.

The DNA for the CDR3 is TGTGCCAGCAGCTACTGGGGGACAACGAACACTGAAGCTTTCTTT. Translated: CASSYWGTTNTEAFF. This chain uses TRBV5-6 with TRBJ1-1, with D perhaps TRBD1 (6 bases). Germline V gives CDR1 SGHDT, CDR2 YYEEEE. Trimming removed 3 bases at V and 1 base at J, with 13 bases between. CDR3 size: 15 residues.

The gene calls are TRBV11-3 and TRBJ1-6, with D unclear. Germline loops: CDR1 SGHNT, CDR2 YENEEA. The CDR3 totals 12 residues. The germline V and J ends were trimmed by 3 bases and 11 bases, with 8 bases remaining between them. CDR3 DNA sequence: TGTGCCAGCAGCTTCCAGGCAACACCCCTCCACTTT. Translating it yields CASSFQATPLHF.

V and J are TRBV9 and TRBJ1-1, with 8 bases that match TRBD1. The CDR3 loop spans 16 amino acids. The V and J ends lost 4 bases and 1 base, in that order; junction bases with no gene match: 9. The germline V gene has CDR1 SGDLS and CDR2 YYNGEE. The CDR3 DNA is TGTGCCAGCAGCCCGAGGATGGACAGGGAGAACACTGAAGCTTTCTTT. Protein sequence: CASSPRMDRENTEAFF.

The V call is TRBV25-1, the J call TRBJ2-7; TRBD1 agrees at 7 bases. The CDR3 runs to 11 residues. V lost 9 bases and J lost 2; bases outside the gene matches: 1. Germline V gives CDR1 MGHDK, CDR2 SYGVNS. The CDR3 sequence: CASQGAYEQYF. CDR3 coding DNA: TGTGCCAGTCAGGGGGCCTACGAGCAGTACTTC.

In its sample, this clone was seen a few times. This chain connects TRBV5-4 to TRBJ2-2, with D maybe TRBD1 (6 bases). Trimming left V 4 bases short and J 6 bases short, with 16 bases between. The CDR3 totals 15 residues. The germline gives CDR1 SGHNT, CDR2 YYREEE (reference sequence). The CDR3 reads CASSRLSGAAGELFF. Here the CDR3 DNA reads TGTGCCAGCAGCCGGCTTTCAGGGGCCGCCGGGGAGCTGTTTTTT.

The rearrangement uses TRBV6-5 and TRBJ1-5; no firm D call. V dropped 0 bases and J dropped 6 bases, with 6 bases sitting between them. The CDR3 covers 13 residues. The germline gives CDR1 MNHEY, CDR2 SVGAGI. The CDR3 nucleotides read TGTGCCAGCAGTTACTCGGCGGGTCAGCCCCAGCATTTT. Its translation: CASSYSAGQPQHF.

The chain employs TRBV13 and TRBJ1-1; D not resolved. This CDR3 comprises 13 residues. V lost 2 bases, J lost 3 bases, and 7 bases lay in between. Germline-derived CDR1 and CDR2 are PRHDT and FYEKMQ (reference sequence). The CDR3 reads CASSLTVDTEAFF. In nucleotides, the CDR3 is TGTGCCAGCAGCTTAACGGTGGACACTGAAGCTTTCTTT.

The chain couples TRBV10-3 to TRBJ2-7, with 10 nucleotides matching TRBD1. This CDR3 is built from 17 residues. Germline V gene sequence: CDR1 ENHRY, CDR2 SYGVKD. The ends lost 4 bases at V and 1 base at J; junction bases unmatched: 10. CDR3 DNA sequence: TGTGCCATCAGTGCTGGTCGGACAGGGGGTTTTTCCTACGAGCAGTACTTC. It yields the protein CAISAGRTGGFSYEQYF.

This clone was counted between two and nine times. A read error may account for a junction end that differs from germline. The chain's CDR3 is CASREDRKSSYEQYF. The CDR3 bases are TGTGCCAGCAGGGAAGACAGAAAGTCGTCCTACGAGCAGTACTTC. The V call is TRBV6-1, the J call TRBJ2-7, with D possibly being TRBD1 (5 bases). CDR1 and CDR2 (germline): MNHNS, SASEGT. The CDR3 spans 15 residues.

This clone was observed once. The chain recombines TRBV6-2 or TRBV6-3 with TRBJ1-2; D ambiguous. V was pared by 5 bases and J by 5 bases, with 12 bases between. Germline values: CDR1 MNHEY, CDR2 SVGEGT. The CDR3 is made up of 13 amino acids. CDR3 protein: CASSQVGAYGYTF. CDR3 DNA: TGTGCCAGCAGTCAAGTGGGAGCGTATGGCTACACCTTC.

CDR3 region: CASTSIGVDSGYTF. In nucleotides, the CDR3 is TGTGCCAGCACCTCAATCGGGGTCGATTCTGGCTACACCTTC. The rearrangement links TRBV6-6 to TRBJ1-2; D not resolved. This CDR3 spans 14 amino acids. Between the trimmed V and J ends, which lost 7 bases and 7 bases, there was a span of 19 bases. CDR1 and CDR2 from the germline V gene are MNHNY and SVGAGI (reference sequence).

The genes are TRBV12-2 and TRBJ2-5; the D call of TRBD1 is as the table states it, not checked on the DNA. TRBV12-2 is classified as a pseudogene. There are 14 residues in the CDR3. The DNA of the CDR3 is TGTGCAAGTCGCTTAGGAAAGGGGGCAGAGACCCAGTACTTC. This codes for CASRLGKGAETQYF.

CDR3 sequence (DNA): TGCAGCGTTGCCCTCCGCAGGTTCTCAGAAGCTTTCTTT. This sequence encodes CSVALRRFSEAFF. The chain uses TRBV29-1 and TRBJ1-1; unclear D gene. This CDR3 region has 13 residues. The germline CDR1 and CDR2 sequences are SQVTM and ANQGSEA. Trimming pared 4 bases from V and 8 bases from J, leaving 17 bases between.

The J gene is TRBJ1-3, the V gene TRBV6-5; D remains ambiguous. The germline V gene has CDR1 MNHEY and CDR2 SVGAGI. Trimming took 6 bases from V and 4 from J, leaving 13 bases between them. This CDR3 region has 14 residues. CDR3 sequence: CASSHTGVGNTIYF. The CDR3 DNA reads TGTGCCAGCAGCCACACCGGGGTAGGAAACACCATATATTTT.

This chain uses TRBV5-8 with TRBJ1-4; D ambiguous. V lost 1 base to trimming and J lost 6 bases, with 16 bases between them. The CDR3 is 16 residues long. Germline-derived CDR1 and CDR2 are SGHTS and YDEGEE. CDR3 amino acids: CASSLPTFISDEKLFF. In DNA, the CDR3 is TGTGCCAGCAGCTTGCCCACCTTCATATCGGATGAAAAACTGTTTTTT.

The chain recombines TRBV7-9 with TRBJ2-3; possible D gene TRBD2, 5 bases. The V end lost 6 bases, the J end lost 1 base, and 14 bases lay between the germline ends. This CDR3 is built from 15 residues. Germline-derived CDR1 and CDR2 are SEHNR and FQNEAQ (reference sequence). CDR3 sequence reads: CASSPGDGGTDTQYF. CDR3 sequence (DNA): TGTGCCAGCAGTCCCGGGGATGGGGGCACAGATACGCAGTATTTT.

The chain is built from TRBV19 and TRBJ2-3; D perhaps matches TRBD2 (5 bases). V shed 3 bases and J shed 2 bases, with 9 bases lying between them. Germline CDR1 is LNHDA and CDR2 is SQIVND (reference sequence). The CDR3 is 14 residues long. CDR3 sequence: CASSIQRNTDTQYF. The CDR3, as DNA: TGTGCCAGTAGTATTCAGCGGAACACAGATACGCAGTATTTT.

V usage is TRBV12-3 or TRBV12-4 and J usage is TRBJ2-7; no firm D call. Deletions cut 4 bases from V and 2 bases from J, with 9 bases between. This CDR3 is 13 amino acids long. CDR3 bases: TGTGCCAGCAGTTCTCCTGAGGCCTACGAGCAGTACTTC. Amino acid sequence: CASSSPEAYEQYF.

The chain recombines TRBV7-9 with TRBJ1-2; D remains unclear. The V and J ends lost 6 bases and 7 bases respectively, with 9 bases between them. This CDR3 is built from 11 residues. CDR1 is SEHNR, CDR2 FQNEAQ, per germline (reference sequence). The CDR3 sequence: CASRSLSGYTF. Here the CDR3 DNA reads TGTGCCAGCAGATCCCTCTCTGGCTACACCTTC.